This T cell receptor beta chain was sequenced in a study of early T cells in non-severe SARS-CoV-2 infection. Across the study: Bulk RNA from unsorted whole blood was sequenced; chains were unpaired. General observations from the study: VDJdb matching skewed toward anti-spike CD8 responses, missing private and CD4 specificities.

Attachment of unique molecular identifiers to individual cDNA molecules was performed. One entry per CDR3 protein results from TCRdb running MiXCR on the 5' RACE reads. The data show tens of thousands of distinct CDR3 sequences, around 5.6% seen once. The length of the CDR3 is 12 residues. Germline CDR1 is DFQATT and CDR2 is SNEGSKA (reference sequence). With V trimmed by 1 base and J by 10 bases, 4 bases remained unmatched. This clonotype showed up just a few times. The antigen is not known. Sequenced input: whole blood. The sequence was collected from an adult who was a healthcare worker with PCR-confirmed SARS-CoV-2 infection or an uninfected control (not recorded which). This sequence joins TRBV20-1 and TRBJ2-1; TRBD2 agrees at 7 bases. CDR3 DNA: TGCAGTGCTAGAGTGGGCGGGAGCGAGCAGTTCTTC. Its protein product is CSARVGGSEQFF.